The 8 T cell receptor beta chains reported below all come from one sample, sequenced in a study of T cells expressing NK-cell markers. Reprocessing the 5' RACE reads, TCRdb reports a single entry for every CDR3 protein and omits DNA. Its table records about 460,000 distinct CDR3 sequences. Sequencing was performed on blood T cells: a sorted CD56 or NKG2C T cell subset, CD4+ or CD8+ T cells, or bulk PBMC T cells (not recorded which). Source of these receptors: a woman in her forties or fifties in good health.

This CDR3 reads CASSQAGTSGFSSYEQYF. The rearrangement uses TRBV4-1 and TRBJ2-7; TCRdb picks TRBD2, but there is no DNA to check that call. The CDR3 loop spans 18 amino acids. Germline assignment: CDR1 MGHRA and CDR2 YSYEKL.

The J gene is TRBJ1-2, the V gene TRBV29-1; the D call from TCRdb, TRBD1, cannot be confirmed without DNA. CDR3 size: 14 residues. Per germline, CDR1 SQVTM and CDR2 ANQGSEA. CDR3 region: CSVIGNTGAYGYTF.

The chain uses TRBV29-1 and TRBJ2-5; absent DNA, TCRdb's TRBD2 call cannot be checked. The CDR3 is 19 residues long. Germline CDR1 SQVTM, CDR2 ANQGSEA. This chain's CDR3 is CSVNFMSGRSIRIQETQYF. Complete variable domain (other parts from reference TRBV29-1 and TRBJ2-5): SAVISQKPSRDICQRGTSLTIQCQVDSQVTMMFWYRQQPGQSLTLIATANQGSEATYESGFVIDKFPISRPNLTFSTLTVSNMSPEDSSIYLCSVNFMSGRSIRIQETQYFGPGTRLLVL.

The chain's CDR3 is CASSGGQGKSQPQHF. The V call is TRBV2, the J call TRBJ1-5; lacking DNA, the TRBD1 call made by TCRdb goes unchecked. The CDR3 spans 15 residues. CDR1 SNHLY and CDR2 FYNNEI come from the germline V gene.

The chain couples TRBV7-7 to TRBJ2-1; TCRdb returns TRBD2, unconfirmable since there is no DNA. The germline gives CDR1 SSHAT, CDR2 FNYEAQ (reference sequence). CDR3 length equals 16 residues. The CDR3 region is CASSAREAASYNEQFF.

The chain carries TRBV7-3 and TRBJ2-3; TCRdb's D gene call, TRBD1, goes unchecked for lack of DNA. This CDR3 is 17 amino acids long. In germline, CDR1 is SGHTA, CDR2 FQGTGA. This CDR3 is CASSPRGRTGITDTQYF.

This sequence joins TRBV15 and TRBJ2-5; absent DNA, TCRdb's TRBD1 call cannot be checked. Germline V gene lookup returns CDR1 LNHNV and CDR2 YYDKDF (reference sequence). The CDR3 consists of 13 residues. The CDR3: CATSRTGEETQYF.

This chain connects TRBV19 to TRBJ1-5; TCRdb lists TRBD1, though no DNA is available to test this call. CDR3 size: 18 residues. Per the germline V gene, CDR1 is LNHDA and CDR2 is SQIVND (reference sequence). The CDR3 reads CASSIDPPGTGVRQPQHF.